Described below is a single T cell receptor (beta chain) sequence and its context. Germline lookup yields CDR1 SGHNT and CDR2 YYREEE (reference sequence). CDR3 length equals 13 residues. V gave up 4 bases and J gave up 8 bases, with 14 bases separating them. The repertoire was sequenced with immunoSEQ multiplex PCR; TCRdb's copy has only in-frame clones and lacks some. Among 40,000 or so clones listed, 65% to 90% were seen once. This entry comes from a study of PD-L1 blockade in urothelial cancer. As to time point: pretreatment peripheral blood. The origin of this receptor is a man in his 60s with urothelial cancer. The source was PBMCs, collected around atezolizumab (anti-PD-L1) treatment. This rearrangement joins TRBV5-4 to TRBJ2-3, with D possibly being TRBD2 (6 bases). The CDR3 sequence: CASSPWGEGTQYF. For the CDR3, the DNA is TGTGCCAGCAGCCCCTGGGGGGAAGGTACGCAGTATTTT.